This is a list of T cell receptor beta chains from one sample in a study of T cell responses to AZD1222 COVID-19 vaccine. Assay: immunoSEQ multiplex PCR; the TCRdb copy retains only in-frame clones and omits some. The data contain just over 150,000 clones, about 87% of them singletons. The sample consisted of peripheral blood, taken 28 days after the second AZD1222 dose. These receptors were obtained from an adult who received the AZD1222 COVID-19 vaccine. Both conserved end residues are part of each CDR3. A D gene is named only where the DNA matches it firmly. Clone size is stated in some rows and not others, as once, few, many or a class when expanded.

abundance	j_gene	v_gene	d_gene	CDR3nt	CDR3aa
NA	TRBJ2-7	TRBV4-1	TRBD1	TGCGCCAGCAGCCAAGATCCTTCAACGGGACAGACCTACGAGCAGTACTTC	CASSQDPSTGQTYEQYF
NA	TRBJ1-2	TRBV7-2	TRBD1	TGTGCCAGCAGCGTCTCGGGACAGGCTGCTGGCTACACCTTC	CASSVSGQAAGYTF
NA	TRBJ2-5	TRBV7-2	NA	TGTGCCAGCAAGCTACTCTCTCTCGAGACCCAGTACTTC	CASKLLSLETQYF
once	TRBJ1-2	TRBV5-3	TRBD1	TGTGCCAGAAGTTTTAGGCCCCCGGGACAGGGGAACTATGGCTACACCTTC	CARSFRPPGQGNYGYTF
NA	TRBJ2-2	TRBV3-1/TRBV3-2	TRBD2	TGTGCCAGCAGCCAAGATCTGGCGGGAGTGGGTACCGGGGAGCTGTTTTTT	CASSQDLAGVGTGELFF
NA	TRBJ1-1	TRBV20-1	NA	TGCAGTGCTAGTGGGCAAGGGGCGATGAACACTGAAGCTTTCTTT	CSASGQGAMNTEAFF
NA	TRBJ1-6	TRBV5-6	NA	TGTGCCAGCAGCTTGGGGGCAGGGCTAAATTCACCCCTCCACTTT	CASSLGAGLNSPLHF
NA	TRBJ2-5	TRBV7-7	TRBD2	TGTGCTAGCAGCTTATCTAGACTAGCTCAAGAGACCCAGTACTTC	CASSLSRLAQETQYF
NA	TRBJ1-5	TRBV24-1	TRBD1	TGTGCCACCAGCAGGACAGGCCAGCCCCAGCATTTT	CATSRTGQPQHF
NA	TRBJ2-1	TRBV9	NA	TGTGCCAGCAGCGTATGGGGGGTAGTCTCCTACAATGAGCAGTTCTTC	CASSVWGVVSYNEQFF
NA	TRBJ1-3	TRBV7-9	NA	TGTGCTTCGCGCGGAAGGGCAGACACCATATATTTT	CASRGRADTIYF
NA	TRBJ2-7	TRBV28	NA	TGTGCCAGCAGTTTGCAGGACCGGGACTTCGGGGGCGAGCAGTACTTC	CASSLQDRDFGGEQYF
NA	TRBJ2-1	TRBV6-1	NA	TGTGCCAGCAGTGGACTACGGGAGAGCTCCTACAATGAGCAGTTCTTC	CASSGLRESSYNEQFF
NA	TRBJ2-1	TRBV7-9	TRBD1	TGTGCCAGCAGCTTACGGACAGGGAATTACAATGAGCAGTTCTTC	CASSLRTGNYNEQFF
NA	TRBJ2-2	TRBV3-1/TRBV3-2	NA	TGTGCCAGCAGCCAAAGAACAGTTGCGAACACCGGGGAGCTGTTTTTT	CASSQRTVANTGELFF
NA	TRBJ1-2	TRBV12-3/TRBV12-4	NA	TGTGCCAGCACCTCGGGGACTTACTATGGCTACACCTTC	CASTSGTYYGYTF
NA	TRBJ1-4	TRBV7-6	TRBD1	TGTGCCAGCAGCTTAGTTGGGACAGCTAATGAAAAACTGTTTTTT	CASSLVGTANEKLFF
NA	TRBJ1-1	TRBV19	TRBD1	TGTGCCAGTAGTCCTACACAGGGGAGTACTGAAGCTTTCTTT	CASSPTQGSTEAFF
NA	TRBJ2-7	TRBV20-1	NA	TGCAGTGCTAGTGTAATCGAGGACTCCTACGAGCAGTACTTC	CSASVIEDSYEQYF
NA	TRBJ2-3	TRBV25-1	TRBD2	TGTGCCAGCAGTGAATTCACACGACTAGCGGGGCTTATAGATACGCAGTATTTT	CASSEFTRLAGLIDTQYF
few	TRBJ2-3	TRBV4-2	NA	TGTGCCAGCAGCCAGGGCAGACAGGGCACAGATACGCAGTATTTT	CASSQGRQGTDTQYF
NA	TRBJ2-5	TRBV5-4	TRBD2	TGTGCCAGCAGGCTAGCGGGAGTCATTGAGACCCAGTACTTC	CASRLAGVIETQYF
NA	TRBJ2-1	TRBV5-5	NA	TGTGCCAGCAGCTCCGTCACCGGCCTCGACAATGAGCAGTTCTTC	CASSSVTGLDNEQFF
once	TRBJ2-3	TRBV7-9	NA	TGTGCCAGCAGCTCGGCTATGACAGATACGCAGTATTTT	CASSSAMTDTQYF
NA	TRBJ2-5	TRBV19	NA	TGTGCCAGTAGTATCCCAGGGCGCCGGGTCAAGACCCAGTACTTC	CASSIPGRRVKTQYF
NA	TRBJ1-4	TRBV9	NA	TGTGCCAGCAGCGTAGAGGACATGGGGGGCCACGAAAAACTGTTTTTT	CASSVEDMGGHEKLFF